The rows below give T cell receptor beta chains drawn from one sample of a study of blood T cell repertoires in COVID-19. Clones were sequenced by immunoSEQ multiplex PCR, and TCRdb holds only the in-frame ones, with some missing. The sample includes 120,000 to 150,000 clones, about three quarters seen only once; the top ten take less than 15%. Sample: peripheral blood. The receptors come from a man of 80 years or more with acute or convalescent COVID-19. The CDR3 runs from the conserved cysteine through the conserved F or W. A D gene is named only where the DNA matches it firmly. Clone size is given for some rows only: seen once, a few or many times, or a class if the clone is expanded.

j_call	d_call	v_call	clone_size	cdr3_length	cdr3_nt	cdr3_aa
TRBJ1-2	TRBD1	TRBV4-1	.	13	TGCGCCAGCAGCCACGGACAGGGAGATGGCTACACCTTC	CASSHGQGDGYTF
TRBJ2-6	.	TRBV5-1	.	19	TGCGCCAGCAGCTTGTTGTCAGGGGTCTCCCTCTCTGGGGCCAACGTCCTGACTTTC	CASSLLSGVSLSGANVLTF
TRBJ2-7	.	TRBV6-5	.	13	TGTGCCAGCACCAGGGACATCCGCTACGAGCAGTACTTC	CASTRDIRYEQYF
TRBJ1-5	.	TRBV24-1	.	13	TGTGCCACCCAAGACGGAGGATCTCAGCCCCAGCATTTT	CATQDGGSQPQHF
TRBJ1-2	TRBD1	TRBV18	.	13	TGTGCCAGCTCACCACGACAGGGTGAGGGCTACACCTTC	CASSPRQGEGYTF
TRBJ2-3	TRBD2	TRBV6-6	.	15	TGTGCCAGCAGTTACCCTAGCGGGGGGGCAGATACGCAGTATTTT	CASSYPSGGADTQYF
TRBJ2-1	.	TRBV4-2	.	17	TGTGCCAGCAGCCAAGATCTGGTAGGGAGTGGATCCAATGAGCAGTTCTTC	CASSQDLVGSGSNEQFF
TRBJ2-7	TRBD1	TRBV7-2	.	14	TGTGCCAGCAGCGCCGGGACAGGGGCCTACGAGCAGTACTTC	CASSAGTGAYEQYF
TRBJ1-5	.	TRBV2	.	16	TGTGCCAGCAGTGAGAGGAGGGACCGGAGCAATCAGCCCCAGCATTTT	CASSERRDRSNQPQHF
TRBJ1-1	.	TRBV4-3	.	13	TGCGCCAGCAGCCAAGCAGCGGGGACTGAAGCTTTCTTT	CASSQAAGTEAFF
TRBJ2-7	.	TRBV2	few	14	TGTGCCAGCAGTGCGAGACAGGCCTCCTACGAGCAGTACTTC	CASSARQASYEQYF
TRBJ1-2	TRBD1	TRBV18	.	16	TGTGCCAGCTCACCATCGCGGGACAGGGTGAACTATGGCTACACCTTC	CASSPSRDRVNYGYTF
TRBJ1-1	.	TRBV4-2	few	15	TGTGCCAGCAGCCTCCACAGGGAACTGAACACTGAAGCTTTCTTT	CASSLHRELNTEAFF
TRBJ2-2	TRBD2	TRBV28	.	16	TGTGCCAGCAGTCGGGGGGGGGCCCTCGCCGCCGGGGAGCTGTTTTTT	CASSRGGALAAGELFF
TRBJ2-2	TRBD2	TRBV6-4	.	14	TGTGCCAGCGGCGGCGGGGGTAGCACCGGGGAGCTGTTTTTT	CASGGGGSTGELFF
TRBJ1-2	TRBD1	TRBV4-2	.	15	TGTGCCAGCAGCCAAGTCTCCGGACAGGGGGTTGGCTACACCTTC	CASSQVSGQGVGYTF
TRBJ2-1	TRBD2	TRBV19	.	15	TGTGCCAGTAGTATCAGCGGGGGGGGTTACAATGAGCAGTTCTTC	CASSISGGGYNEQFF
TRBJ1-5	.	TRBV28	.	18	TGTGCCAGCAGATTCCAGAAATGGGTCCGCGGTAGCAATCAGCCCCAGCATTTT	CASRFQKWVRGSNQPQHF
TRBJ1-6	.	TRBV7-9	.	14	TGTGCCAGCAGCCCTAGGCAAAATAATTCACCCCTCCACTTT	CASSPRQNNSPLHF
TRBJ2-1	TRBD2	TRBV12-3/TRBV12-4	.	13	TGTGCCAGCAGTTTCCTTAGCGGGAATGAGCAGTTCTTC	CASSFLSGNEQFF
TRBJ2-3	.	TRBV10-3	.	16	TGTGCCATCAGTGAGTTGGGGGGGCCCGGAACAGATACGCAGTATTTT	CAISELGGPGTDTQYF
TRBJ1-5	TRBD1	TRBV19	.	15	TGTGCCAGTAGTATAGCGAGGGGGCGAGATCAGCCCCAGCATTTT	CASSIARGRDQPQHF
TRBJ1-5	TRBD1	TRBV9	.	16	TGTGCCAGCAGCCCCGGGACAGGGGGCTCCGGACAGCCCCAGCATTTT	CASSPGTGGSGQPQHF
TRBJ2-2	.	TRBV6-5	.	14	TGTGCCAGCCTGTGGCAGGTGTCCGCCGGGGAGCTGTTTTTT	CASLWQVSAGELFF
TRBJ2-5	TRBD1	TRBV5-4	.	16	TGTGCCAGCAGCACGGGGGACAGGGGGCAGTCAGAGACCCAGTACTTC	CASSTGDRGQSETQYF
TRBJ2-1	TRBD2	TRBV18	.	15	TGTGCCAGCTCACCGCGGACTAGCGGGAGGAATGAGCAGTTCTTC	CASSPRTSGRNEQFF
TRBJ2-2	.	TRBV6-2/TRBV6-3	.	17	TGTGCCAGCAGTTACTCCGCTGAGCCAGGGGATGTCGGGGAGCTGTTTTTT	CASSYSAEPGDVGELFF
TRBJ2-1	TRBD2	TRBV12-3/TRBV12-4	few	13	TGTGCCAGCAGTTTAGGGGGGGGAGGTGAGCAGTTCTTC	CASSLGGGGEQFF
TRBJ2-1	.	TRBV7-2	.	12	TGTGCCACTCGGAAAGAACTAAATGAGCAGTTCTTC	CATRKELNEQFF
TRBJ1-2	TRBD1	TRBV10-3	.	16	TGTGCCATCAGTGATCAGGACAGGGATCTGTCGTATGGCTACACCTTC	CAISDQDRDLSYGYTF
TRBJ1-6	TRBD1	TRBV28	.	15	TGTGCCAGCAGTCAAGTCACAGGGGGCAGTTCACCCCTCCACTTT	CASSQVTGGSSPLHF
TRBJ1-2	.	TRBV14	.	13	TGTGCCAGCAGCCCTGCCGGGGTTCGTGGCTACACCTTC	CASSPAGVRGYTF
TRBJ2-2	.	TRBV24-1	few	19	TGTGCCACCAGTGATTTGAGAGATGGCCGGACAGAGAACACCGGGGAGCTGTTTTTT	CATSDLRDGRTENTGELFF
TRBJ2-5	TRBD1	TRBV5-6	.	17	TGTGCCAGCAGCTTGCTGGGACAGGGGTTGAGGCAAGAGACCCAGTACTTC	CASSLLGQGLRQETQYF
TRBJ1-1	.	TRBV5-1	.	14	TGCGCCAGCAGCTTGGCTTCCGGGGGCACTGAAGCTTTCTTT	CASSLASGGTEAFF
TRBJ1-5	TRBD1	TRBV5-6	once	16	TGTGCCAGCAGCCGCTTTCAAGGACAGGGGAATCAGCCCCAGCATTTT	CASSRFQGQGNQPQHF
TRBJ2-2	TRBD2	TRBV5-4	.	17	TGTGCCAGCAGCTTGGATTTGCGGCGGGGGTTTACCGGGGAGCTGTTTTTT	CASSLDLRRGFTGELFF
TRBJ2-2	.	TRBV9	.	14	TGTGCCAGCAGCGCCTTGACACTTACCGGGGAGCTGTTTTTT	CASSALTLTGELFF
TRBJ1-3	.	TRBV6-5	.	12	TGTGCCAGCAAGGGGGATGGAAACACCATATATTTT	CASKGDGNTIYF
TRBJ1-2	.	TRBV7-8	few	12	TGTGCCAGCAGCCTGACACAGTATGGCTACACCTTC	CASSLTQYGYTF
TRBJ1-2	.	TRBV7-9	.	14	TGTGCCAGCAGCCCAACCGGGGGGCGGATCGGCTACACCTTC	CASSPTGGRIGYTF
TRBJ1-5	TRBD1	TRBV19	.	16	TGTGCCAGTACCGAAAGGTTAGACAGGGGAAATCAGCCCCAGCATTTT	CASTERLDRGNQPQHF
TRBJ2-1	.	TRBV2	.	14	TGTGCCAGCAGTGAAGAGAGCTCCTACAATGAGCAGTTCTTC	CASSEESSYNEQFF
TRBJ1-1	.	TRBV5-5	few	15	TGTGCCAGCAGCTTGGTCGGCGGGGCAGGGTTTGAAGCTTTCTTT	CASSLVGGAGFEAFF
TRBJ2-1	.	TRBV7-2	.	14	TGTGCCAGCAGCTTCAACCAGGGCCCCAATGAGCAGTTCTTC	CASSFNQGPNEQFF